Shown below are 32 T cell receptor beta chains from a single sample sequenced in a study of blood T cell repertoires in COVID-19 (TCRdb year 2020). Libraries were prepared through the immunoSEQ multiplex PCR assay. Drawn from immuneACCESS, this table holds only the in-frame rearrangements with V and J called that TCRdb kept. Clones are partly lost; checked studies trace under half to an unresolved V gene and leave the rest unexplained. The sample records 150,000 to 200,000 clones, roughly 90% of which are singletons. Approximately 6.6% of the sample rests with the top ten. Sequencing input: PBMCs or T cells enriched from blood (not recorded which). These receptors all stem from a woman aged 50 to 60 who had recovered from COVID-19.

The rearrangement uses TRBV7-9 and TRBJ2-5; D is possibly TRBD1 (5 bases). This CDR3 comprises 15 residues. The V end was cut by 1 base, the J end by 2 bases, with 11 bases between. The germline CDR1 and CDR2 sequences are SEHNR and FQNEAQ (reference sequence). The chain's CDR3 is CASSLGVYRQETQYF. The CDR3 bases are TGTGCCAGCAGCTTAGGAGTGTACAGGCAAGAGACCCAGTACTTC.

V and J are TRBV23-1 and TRBJ1-5; D gene unclear. Being an ORF, TRBV23-1 has a function that is uncertain. V was pared by 0 bases and J by 3 bases, with 33 bases between. The CDR3 has 23 residues. The CDR3 spells CASSQSHLAKRAPDYQNNQPQHF. The CDR3 nucleotides read TGCGCCAGCAGTCAATCTCACTTAGCCAAGAGAGCACCGGACTACCAAAACAATCAGCCCCAGCATTTT.

The J gene is TRBJ2-3, the V gene TRBV2, with D tentatively TRBD2 (5 bases). The germline V gene encodes CDR1 SNHLY and CDR2 FYNNEI. The CDR3 extends over 13 amino acids. V gave up 3 bases and J gave up 2 bases, with 6 bases separating them. The CDR3 here is CASSDLATDTQYF. The CDR3 DNA reads TGTGCCAGCAGTGACCTAGCCACAGATACGCAGTATTTT.

On this clone itself: This same CDR3 is encoded by further DNA sequences in the sample. The J gene is TRBJ2-3, the V gene TRBV3-1 (or the pseudogene TRBV3-2); TRBD2 agrees at 9 bases. The CDR3 sequence is 14 residues long. Germline V gives CDR1 LGHDT, CDR2 YNNKEL (reference sequence). The junction had 1 base not matched to a gene; V was cut back by 4 bases and J by 2 bases. The CDR3 is CASSPSGATDTQYF. In DNA form, the CDR3 reads TGTGCCAGCAGCCCTAGCGGGGCCACAGATACGCAGTATTTT.

This sequence joins TRBV7-8 and TRBJ1-1; 9 positions match TRBD1. Trimming cost V 4 bases and J 5 bases; bases outside gene matches: 11. The CDR3 covers 16 residues. Germline CDR1 SGHVS, CDR2 FQNEAQ. CDR3 sequence: CASSSVTGGRRTEAFF. CDR3 coding DNA: TGTGCCAGCAGCTCGGTGACAGGGGGGAGGAGAACTGAAGCTTTCTTT. Based on the CDR3 plus reference TRBV7-8 and TRBJ1-1, the full variable domain is GAGVSQSPRYKVAKRGQDVALRCDPISGHVSLFWYQQALGQGPEFLTYFQNEAQLDKSGLPSDRFFAERPEGSVSTLKIQRTQQEDSAVYLCASSSVTGGRRTEAFFGQGTRLTVV.

V gene TRBV5-1 combines with J gene TRBJ2-6; TRBD2 agrees at 8 bases. Looked up from germline, CDR1 is SGHRS and CDR2 is YFSETQ. The CDR3 covers 16 residues. Unmatched junction bases numbered 7, after V lost 4 bases and J lost 4 bases. CDR3 nucleotide sequence: TGCGCCAGCAGCACACCCGGGGGGGCAGGGGCCAACGTCCTGACTTTC. Translated, it gives CASSTPGGAGANVLTF. Based on the CDR3 plus reference TRBV5-1 and TRBJ2-6, the full variable domain is KAGVTQTPRYLIKTRGQQVTLSCSPISGHRSVSWYQQTPGQGLQFLFEYFSETQRNKGNFPGRFSGRQFSNSRSEMNVSTLELGDSALYLCASSTPGGAGANVLTFGAGSRLTVL.

The V and J genes are TRBV15 and TRBJ2-1; D not certain. V was cut by 2 bases and J by 0 bases, with 8 bases left in between. Germline-derived CDR1 and CDR2 are LNHNV and YYDKDF (reference sequence). The length of the CDR3 is 15 residues. In DNA form, the CDR3 reads TGTGCCACCAGCAGACTCCTCCCCTCCTACAATGAGCAGTTCTTC. It specifies CATSRLLPSYNEQFF.

J is TRBJ2-1 and V is TRBV19; TRBD1 matches at 8 bases. This CDR3 comprises 15 residues. Trimming removed 1 base from V and 3 bases from J; junction bases left unmatched: 2. Germline V lookup: CDR1 LNHDA, CDR2 SQIVND (reference sequence). The CDR3 coding sequence is TGTGCCAGTAGTATAGCCGGACAGGGCTACAATGAGCAGTTCTTC. Encoded protein: CASSIAGQGYNEQFF.

CDR3 sequence (DNA): TGTGCCAGCAGTTCCTCCCCTATGGACAGGGGCAGTGAAAAACTGTTTTTT. It encodes CASSSSPMDRGSEKLFF. The chain employs TRBV27 and TRBJ1-4, with TRBD1 matching over 9 bases. The V gene's germline CDR1 is MNHEY and CDR2 SMNVEV (reference sequence). The J segment lost 7 bases and the V segment lost 4 bases, leaving 13 bases of the junction unmatched. The CDR3 contains 17 residues.

This chain links TRBV7-9 with TRBJ1-6; perhaps TRBD1 as D (5 bases). The CDR3 runs 17 residues. The V end lost 6 bases, the J end lost 9 bases, and 24 bases lay between the germline ends. Germline V gene lookup returns CDR1 SEHNR and CDR2 FQNEAQ (reference sequence). The DNA for the CDR3 is TGTGCCAGCAGTTTTGATGTTCCAGGGTCTCCCCCTTCACCCCTCCACTTT. Amino acids: CASSFDVPGSPPSPLHF.

The gene calls are TRBV7-6 and TRBJ1-2; 7 bases line up with TRBD1. The CDR3 covers 15 residues. Per the germline V gene, CDR1 is SGHVS and CDR2 is FNYEAQ. Trimming removed 4 bases from V and 5 bases from J; junction bases left unmatched: 10. The CDR3 loop is CASSSRTGARYGYTF. Here the CDR3 DNA reads TGTGCCAGCAGCTCCCGGACAGGAGCGAGGTATGGCTACACCTTC.

This chain connects TRBV19 to TRBJ1-5, with 7 bases lining up with TRBD1. CDR1 and CDR2 (germline): LNHDA, SQIVND (reference sequence). This CDR3 has 16 amino acids. The V gene end was trimmed by 4 bases and the J gene end by 3 bases; junction bases not matched to a gene: 9. DNA for the CDR3: TGTGCCAGTAGTACTCTGCTCCAGGGGGTCAATCAGCCCCAGCATTTT. Translated: CASSTLLQGVNQPQHF.

The genes are TRBV7-9 and TRBJ2-5; 7 nucleotides match TRBD2. Germline-derived CDR1 and CDR2 are SEHNR and FQNEAQ (reference sequence). CDR3 length: 17 residues. The J segment lost 5 bases and the V segment lost 2 bases, leaving 14 bases of the junction unmatched. Here the CDR3 DNA reads TGTGCCAGCAGCTTAAAAGGGGACTACCCCGCACGGGAGACCCAGTACTTC. It specifies CASSLKGDYPARETQYF.

The gene calls are TRBV4-3 and TRBJ1-3; D call uncertain. Germline CDR1 is LGHNA and CDR2 is YSLEER. Trimming removed 3 bases at V and 4 bases at J, with 13 bases between. The CDR3 runs to 15 residues. CDR3: CASSHRTGAGNTIYF. CDR3 in DNA: TGCGCCAGCAGCCACCGGACTGGAGCGGGAAACACCATATATTTT.

The rearrangement links TRBV10-3 to TRBJ1-1; a possible D gene is TRBD1 (5 bases). There are 15 residues in the CDR3. Trimming cost V 2 bases and J 4 bases, with 14 bases left between them. The germline V gene has CDR1 ENHRY and CDR2 SYGVKD. Here the CDR3 reads CAISERTWGGTEAFF. As DNA, the CDR3 is TGTGCCATCAGTGAGAGGACATGGGGGGGCACTGAAGCTTTCTTT.

V is TRBV4-3 and J is TRBJ2-5; 7 bases line up with TRBD1. In germline, CDR1 is LGHNA, CDR2 YSLEER. The V segment lost 0 bases and the J segment 1 base; nucleotides outside the gene matches: 5. The CDR3 has 16 residues. CDR3 sequence: CASSQDGRGIQETQYF. The CDR3 DNA reads as TGCGCCAGCAGCCAAGATGGCAGGGGGATCCAAGAGACCCAGTACTTC.

This chain uses TRBV16 with TRBJ1-2; TRBD1 matches 10 bases. V was clipped by 0 bases and J by 5 bases; unmatched bases: 3. This CDR3 region has 15 residues. The germline gives CDR1 KGHSY, CDR2 FQNENV. The CDR3 sequence is CASSQSWGQGYGYTF. CDR3 bases: TGTGCCAGCAGCCAATCATGGGGACAGGGGTATGGCTACACCTTC.

This chain uses TRBV19 with TRBJ2-7, with D maybe TRBD1 (5 bases). Trimming stripped 6 bases from V and 3 bases from J, with 12 bases between. Germline V gene sequence: CDR1 LNHDA, CDR2 SQIVND (reference sequence). The CDR3 is 13 amino acids. The CDR3 DNA sequence: TGTGCCAGTAGCCTCAGGGAAGGCTACGAGCAGTACTTC. Protein sequence: CASSLREGYEQYF. The full variable domain, completed using reference TRBV19 and TRBJ2-7, is DGGITQSPKYLFRKEGQNVTLSCEQNLNHDAMYWYRQDPGQGLRLIYYSQIVNDFQKGDIAEGYSVSREKKESFPLTVTSAQKNPTAFYLCASSLREGYEQYFGPGTRLTVT.

This clone came up a few times. V and J are TRBV12-5 and TRBJ1-1; 7 bases align to TRBD1. V shed 0 bases, J shed 0 bases, and the junction held 7 bases outside the gene matches. The CDR3 has 17 amino acids. Germline V gives CDR1 LGHNT, CDR2 FRNRAP. The CDR3 region is CASGLVSTGRLNTEAFF. The CDR3 DNA reads as TGTGCTAGTGGTTTGGTATCGACAGGGAGGCTGAACACTGAAGCTTTCTTT.

J is TRBJ2-2 and V is TRBV5-6; D ambiguous. V was trimmed by 0 bases and J by 6 bases, leaving 9 bases between them. This CDR3 has 14 residues. Per germline, CDR1 SGHDT and CDR2 YYEEEE. CDR3 coding DNA: TGTGCCAGCAGCTTGGCCCTCCCGTCCGGGGAGCTGTTTTTT. Protein: CASSLALPSGELFF.

This clone has more than one count but fewer than ten. The rearrangement uses TRBV15 and TRBJ2-3; D remains ambiguous. V was cut by 0 bases and J by 4 bases, with 5 bases left in between. The length of the CDR3 is 13 residues. Germline lookup yields CDR1 LNHNV and CDR2 YYDKDF (reference sequence). The CDR3 DNA reads TGTGCCACCAGCAGAGATCTCCCAGATACGCAGTATTTT. Amino acids: CATSRDLPDTQYF.

V and J are TRBV19 and TRBJ2-3, with 9 positions matching TRBD2. V shed 3 bases and J 3 bases; nucleotides not matched to a gene: 10. The CDR3 runs 17 residues. The germline CDR1 and CDR2 sequences are LNHDA and SQIVND (reference sequence). CDR3 bases: TGTGCCAGTAGTATCCCCTCTCGGCGGGGGGGTACAGATACGCAGTATTTT. This translates into CASSIPSRRGGTDTQYF.

V and J are TRBV6-4 and TRBJ1-1; possibly TRBD1 for D (5 bases). CDR1 and CDR2 (germline): MRHNA, SNTAGT. The CDR3 has 13 residues. V lost 5 bases to trimming and J lost 2 bases, with 9 bases between them. DNA for the CDR3: TGTGCCAGCAGTAGACAGATCAACACTGAAGCTTTCTTT. Its protein is CASSRQINTEAFF.

This chain uses TRBV5-4 with TRBJ2-7; 11 bases map to TRBD2. Losses at the gene ends were 4 bases for V and 6 bases for J; bases not matched to a gene: 9. Germline CDR1 SGHNT, CDR2 YYREEE (reference sequence). The CDR3 is made up of 15 amino acids. CDR3 DNA: TGTGCCAGCAGCGGGTCGACTAGCGGGGCGACCGAGCAGTACTTC. This gives the protein CASSGSTSGATEQYF.

V usage is TRBV9 and J usage is TRBJ2-5, with TRBD2 as a possible D gene (6 bases). V lost 0 bases and J lost 1, with 16 bases in between. CDR1 is SGDLS, CDR2 YYNGEE, per germline. The CDR3 has 17 amino acids. Here the CDR3 reads CASSVAPRGRSQETQYF. The CDR3 region has the DNA TGTGCCAGCAGCGTAGCCCCTCGGGGGAGAAGCCAAGAGACCCAGTACTTC.

J is TRBJ2-3 and V is TRBV11-2, with TRBD1 matching over 8 bases. The CDR3 spans 17 residues. Per germline, CDR1 SGHAT and CDR2 FQNNGV. V shed 4 bases and J 5 bases; nucleotides not matched to a gene: 14. The DNA for the CDR3 is TGTGCCAGCAGCTCTTACCCGGGACAGGTGATGGGAGATACGCAGTATTTT. Its translation is CASSSYPGQVMGDTQYF.

The rearrangement uses TRBV5-8 and TRBJ2-2, with D possibly TRBD1 on 5 matching bases. This CDR3 has 15 residues. Germline CDR1 reads SGHTS; CDR2 reads YDEGEE. V lost 4 bases to trimming and J lost 4 bases, with 14 bases between them. The DNA for the CDR3 is TGTGCCAGCAGCCCCCGGTTAGGGGCCACCGGGGAGCTGTTTTTT. It yields the protein CASSPRLGATGELFF.

V usage is TRBV18 and J usage is TRBJ1-4; D unresolved. Germline lookup yields CDR1 KGHSH and CDR2 LQKENI. V shed 3 bases and J shed 6 bases, with 8 bases lying between them. This CDR3 is built from 13 residues. DNA for the CDR3: TGTGCCAGCTCACCGGGGAGTGATGAAAAACTGTTTTTT. Its protein product is CASSPGSDEKLFF.

V gene TRBV2 combines with J gene TRBJ2-1; possibly TRBD2 for D (5 bases). CDR3 size: 13 residues. V lost 7 bases to trimming and J lost 5 bases, with 12 bases between them. Germline V CDR1 and CDR2: SNHLY, FYNNEI. For the CDR3, the DNA is TGTGCCAGCAAGTCTAGCCTTAACAATGAGCAGTTCTTC. Protein product: CASKSSLNNEQFF. Variable domain in full (rest from reference TRBV2 and TRBJ2-1): EPEVTQTPSHQVTQMGQEVILRCVPISNHLYFYWYRQILGQKVEFLVSFYNNEISEKSEIFDDQFSVERPDGSNFTLKIRSTKLEDSAMYFCASKSSLNNEQFFGPGTRLTVL.

The V gene is TRBV4-3, the J gene TRBJ1-3; 10 nucleotides line up with TRBD1. Trimming took 1 base from V and 2 from J; bases not matched to a gene: 5. The CDR3 is 17 residues long. In germline, CDR1 is LGHNA, CDR2 YSLEER. CDR3 sequence: CASSQAAGTGAGNTIYF. The CDR3 nucleotides are TGCGCCAGCAGCCAAGCGGCGGGGACAGGGGCTGGAAACACCATATATTTT.

The CDR3 sequence: CASSLANSRVVGKNIQYF. CDR3 nucleotides: TGTGCCAGCAGCCTCGCGAATTCCAGGGTAGTGGGCAAAAACATTCAGTACTTC. This chain links TRBV7-2 with TRBJ2-4; perhaps TRBD1 as D (5 bases). The length of the CDR3 is 18 residues. Germline loops: CDR1 SGHTA, CDR2 FQGNSA. Trimming removed 5 bases from V and 3 bases from J, with 23 bases in between.

This chain links TRBV7-2 with TRBJ1-2, with a possible D match to TRBD1 (5 bases). Trimming took off 1 base at V and 4 bases at J, with 10 bases between the two ends. The CDR3 consists of 14 residues. Germline V CDR1 and CDR2: SGHTA, FQGNSA. The CDR3 region has the DNA TGTGCCAGCAGCTTAGGCGGGACTCTCTATGGCTACACCTTC. It is translated as CASSLGGTLYGYTF.